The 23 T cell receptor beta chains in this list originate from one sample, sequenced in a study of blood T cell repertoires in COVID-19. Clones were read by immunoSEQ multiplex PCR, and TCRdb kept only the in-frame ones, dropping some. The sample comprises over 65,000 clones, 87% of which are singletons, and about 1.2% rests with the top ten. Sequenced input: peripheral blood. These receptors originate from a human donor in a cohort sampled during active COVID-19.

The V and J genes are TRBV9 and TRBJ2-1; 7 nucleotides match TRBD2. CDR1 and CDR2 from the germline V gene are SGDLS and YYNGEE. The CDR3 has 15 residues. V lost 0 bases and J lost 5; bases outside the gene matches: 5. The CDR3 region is CASSVDGRPNNEQFF. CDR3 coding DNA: TGTGCCAGCAGCGTAGACGGGAGGCCCAACAATGAGCAGTTCTTC.

CDR3 amino acids: CASSFAGTSGFYEQYF. CDR3 nucleotides: TGTGCCAGCAGCTTTGCCGGGACTAGCGGGTTTTACGAGCAGTACTTC. The V call is TRBV7-8, the J call TRBJ2-7; 12 positions agree with TRBD2. Germline CDR1 is SGHVS and CDR2 is FQNEAQ. CDR3 length: 16 residues. V lost 3 bases and J lost 4; bases outside the gene matches: 7. The variable domain in full, with the rest retrieved from reference TRBV7-8 and TRBJ2-7, is GAGVSQSPRYKVAKRGQDVALRCDPISGHVSLFWYQQALGQGPEFLTYFQNEAQLDKSGLPSDRFFAERPEGSVSTLKIQRTQQEDSAVYLCASSFAGTSGFYEQYFGPGTRLTVT.

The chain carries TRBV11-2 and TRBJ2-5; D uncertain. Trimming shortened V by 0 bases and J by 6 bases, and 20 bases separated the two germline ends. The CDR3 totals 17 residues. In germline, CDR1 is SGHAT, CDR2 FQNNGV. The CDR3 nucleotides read TGTGCCAGCAGCTTAGATCTCTTTGGCGGCCTCCCCCAGACCCAGTACTTC. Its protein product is CASSLDLFGGLPQTQYF. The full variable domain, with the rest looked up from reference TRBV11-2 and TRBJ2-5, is EAGVAQSPRYKIIEKRQSVAFWCNPISGHATLYWYQQILGQGPKLLIQFQNNGVVDDSQLPKDRFSAERLKGVDSTLKIQPAKLEDSAVYLCASSLDLFGGLPQTQYFGPGTRLLVL.

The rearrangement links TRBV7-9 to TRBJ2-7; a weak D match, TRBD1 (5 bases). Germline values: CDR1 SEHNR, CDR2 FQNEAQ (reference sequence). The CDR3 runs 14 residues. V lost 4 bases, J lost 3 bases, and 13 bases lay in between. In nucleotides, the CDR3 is TGTGCCAGCAGCTACGGACATACAGGCTACGAGCAGTACTTC. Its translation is CASSYGHTGYEQYF.

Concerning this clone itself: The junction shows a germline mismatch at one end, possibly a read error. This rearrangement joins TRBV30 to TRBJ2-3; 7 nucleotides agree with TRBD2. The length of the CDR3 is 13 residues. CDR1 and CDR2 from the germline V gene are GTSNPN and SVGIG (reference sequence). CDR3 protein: CAWSEGLAAGLAF. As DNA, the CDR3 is TGTGCCTGGAGTGAGGGGCTAGCGGCGGGACTTGCCTTT. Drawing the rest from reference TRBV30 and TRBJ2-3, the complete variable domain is SQTIHQWPATLVQPVGSPLSLECTVEGTSNPNLYWYRQAAGRGLQLLFYSVGIGQISSEVPQNLSASRPQDRQFILSSKKLLLSDSGFYLCAWSEGLAAGLAFGPGTRLTVL.

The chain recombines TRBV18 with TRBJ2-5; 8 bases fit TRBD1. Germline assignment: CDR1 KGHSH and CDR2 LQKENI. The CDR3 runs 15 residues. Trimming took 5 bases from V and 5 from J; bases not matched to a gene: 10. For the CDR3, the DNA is TGTGCCAGCTCAACCGGACAGGGCGGGTTGGAGACCCAGTACTTC. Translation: CASSTGQGGLETQYF.

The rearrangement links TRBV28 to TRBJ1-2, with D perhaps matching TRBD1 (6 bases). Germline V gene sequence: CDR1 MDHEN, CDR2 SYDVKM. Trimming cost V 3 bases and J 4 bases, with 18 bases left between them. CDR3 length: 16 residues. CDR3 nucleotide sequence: TGTGCCAGCAGTTTCAGTGGGGGGGCTATAGGCTATGGCTACACCTTC. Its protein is CASSFSGGAIGYGYTF.

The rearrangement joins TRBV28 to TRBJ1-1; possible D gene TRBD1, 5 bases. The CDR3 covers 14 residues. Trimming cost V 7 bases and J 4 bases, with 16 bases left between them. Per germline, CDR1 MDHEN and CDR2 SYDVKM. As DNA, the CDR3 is TGTGCCAGCACCTCAGGGATGGAAGGCACTGAAGCTTTCTTT. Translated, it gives CASTSGMEGTEAFF. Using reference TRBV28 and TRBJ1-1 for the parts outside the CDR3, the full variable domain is DVKVTQSSRYLVKRTGEKVFLECVQDMDHENMFWYRQDPGLGLRLIYFSYDVKMKEKGDIPEGYSVSREKKERFSLILESASTNQTSMYLCASTSGMEGTEAFFGQGTRLTVV.

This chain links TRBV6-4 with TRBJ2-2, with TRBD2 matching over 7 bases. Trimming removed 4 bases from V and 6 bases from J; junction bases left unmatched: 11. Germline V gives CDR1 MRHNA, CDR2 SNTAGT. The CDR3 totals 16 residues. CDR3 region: CASSAFHGEGAGELFF. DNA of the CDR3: TGTGCCAGCAGTGCCTTTCACGGGGAGGGCGCCGGGGAGCTGTTTTTT.

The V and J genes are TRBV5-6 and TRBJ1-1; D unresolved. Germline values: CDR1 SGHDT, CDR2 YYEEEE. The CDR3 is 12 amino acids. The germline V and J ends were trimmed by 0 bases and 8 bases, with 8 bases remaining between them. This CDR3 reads CASSLALREAFF. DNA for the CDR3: TGTGCCAGCAGCTTGGCCTTGAGAGAAGCTTTCTTT.

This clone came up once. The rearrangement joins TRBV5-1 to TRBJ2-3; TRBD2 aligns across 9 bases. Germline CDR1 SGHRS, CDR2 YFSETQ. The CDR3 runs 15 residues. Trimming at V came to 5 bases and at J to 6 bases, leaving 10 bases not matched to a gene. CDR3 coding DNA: TGCGCCAGCAGGGCTACTAGCGGGTGGTCCGATACGCAGTATTTT. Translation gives CASRATSGWSDTQYF.

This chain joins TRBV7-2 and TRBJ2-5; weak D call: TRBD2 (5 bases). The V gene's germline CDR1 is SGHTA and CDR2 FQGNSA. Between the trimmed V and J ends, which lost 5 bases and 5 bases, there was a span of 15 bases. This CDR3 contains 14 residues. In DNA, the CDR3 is TGTGCCAGCAGCCCCTCGGGCGGGTATGAGACCCAGTACTTC. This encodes CASSPSGGYETQYF.

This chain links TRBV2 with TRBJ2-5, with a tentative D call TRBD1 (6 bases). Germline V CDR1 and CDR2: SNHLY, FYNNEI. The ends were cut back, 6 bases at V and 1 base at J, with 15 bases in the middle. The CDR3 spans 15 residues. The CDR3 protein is CASRKERTVQETQYF. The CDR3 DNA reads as TGTGCCAGCAGGAAGGAGAGGACAGTCCAAGAGACCCAGTACTTC.

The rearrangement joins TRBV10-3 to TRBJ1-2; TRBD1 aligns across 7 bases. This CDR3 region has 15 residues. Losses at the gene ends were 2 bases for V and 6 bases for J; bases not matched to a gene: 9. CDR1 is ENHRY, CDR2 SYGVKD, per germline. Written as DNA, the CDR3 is TGTGCCATCAGTGAGAACCACAGGGGTAGTGATGGCTACACCTTC. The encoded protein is CAISENHRGSDGYTF.

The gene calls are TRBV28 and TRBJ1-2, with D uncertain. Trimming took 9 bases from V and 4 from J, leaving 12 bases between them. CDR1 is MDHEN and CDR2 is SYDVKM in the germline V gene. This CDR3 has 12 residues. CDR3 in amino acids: CASSTESYGYTF. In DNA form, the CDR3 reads TGTGCCAGTTCGACTGAAAGCTATGGCTACACCTTC.

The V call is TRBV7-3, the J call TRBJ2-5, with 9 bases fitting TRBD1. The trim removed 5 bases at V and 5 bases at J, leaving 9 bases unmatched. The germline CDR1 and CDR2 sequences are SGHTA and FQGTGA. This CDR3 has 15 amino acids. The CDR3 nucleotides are TGTGCCAGCAGCGTTGGGACAGGGAATTACGAGACCCAGTACTTC. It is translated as CASSVGTGNYETQYF.

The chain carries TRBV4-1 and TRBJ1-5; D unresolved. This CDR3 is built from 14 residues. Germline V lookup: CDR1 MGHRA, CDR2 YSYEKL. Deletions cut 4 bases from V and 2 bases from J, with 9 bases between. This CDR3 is CASSPDGGNQPQHF. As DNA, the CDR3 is TGCGCCAGCAGCCCCGACGGAGGCAATCAGCCCCAGCATTTT.

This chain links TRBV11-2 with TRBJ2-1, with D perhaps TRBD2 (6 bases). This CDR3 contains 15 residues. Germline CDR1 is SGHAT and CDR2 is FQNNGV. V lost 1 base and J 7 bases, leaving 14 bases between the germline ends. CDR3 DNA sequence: TGTGCCAGCAGCTTAGGGGGCGGGATGATGAATGAGCAGTTCTTC. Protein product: CASSLGGGMMNEQFF.

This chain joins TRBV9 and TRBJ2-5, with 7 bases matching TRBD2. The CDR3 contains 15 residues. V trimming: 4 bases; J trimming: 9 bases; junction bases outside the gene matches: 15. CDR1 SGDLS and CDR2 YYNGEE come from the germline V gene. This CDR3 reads CASSLREGGPRAQYF. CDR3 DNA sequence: TGTGCCAGCAGCCTAAGGGAGGGAGGCCCTAGGGCCCAGTACTTC.

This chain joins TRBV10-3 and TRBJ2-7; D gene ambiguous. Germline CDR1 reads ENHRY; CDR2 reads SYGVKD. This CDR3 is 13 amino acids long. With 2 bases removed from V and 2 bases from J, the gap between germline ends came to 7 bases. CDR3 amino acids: CAISEDITYEQYF. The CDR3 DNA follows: TGTGCCATCAGTGAGGACATAACCTACGAGCAGTACTTC.

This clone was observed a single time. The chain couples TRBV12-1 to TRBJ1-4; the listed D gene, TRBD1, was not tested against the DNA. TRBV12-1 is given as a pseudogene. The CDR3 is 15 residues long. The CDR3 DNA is TGTGCCAGCAACACGCGACAGGGGGTTAGAGAAAAACTGTTTTTT. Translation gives CASNTRQGVREKLFF.

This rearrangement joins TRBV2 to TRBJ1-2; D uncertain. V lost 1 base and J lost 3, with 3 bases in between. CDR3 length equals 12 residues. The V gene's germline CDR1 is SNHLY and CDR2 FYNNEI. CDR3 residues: CASSEGDYGYTF. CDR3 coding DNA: TGTGCCAGCAGTGAAGGAGACTATGGCTACACCTTC.

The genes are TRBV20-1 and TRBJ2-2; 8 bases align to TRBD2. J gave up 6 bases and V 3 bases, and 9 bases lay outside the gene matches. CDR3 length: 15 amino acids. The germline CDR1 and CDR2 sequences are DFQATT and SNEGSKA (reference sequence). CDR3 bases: TGCAGTGCTAGTAGTAGCGGGACCCACCCCGGGGAGCTGTTTTTT. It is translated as CSASSSGTHPGELFF.